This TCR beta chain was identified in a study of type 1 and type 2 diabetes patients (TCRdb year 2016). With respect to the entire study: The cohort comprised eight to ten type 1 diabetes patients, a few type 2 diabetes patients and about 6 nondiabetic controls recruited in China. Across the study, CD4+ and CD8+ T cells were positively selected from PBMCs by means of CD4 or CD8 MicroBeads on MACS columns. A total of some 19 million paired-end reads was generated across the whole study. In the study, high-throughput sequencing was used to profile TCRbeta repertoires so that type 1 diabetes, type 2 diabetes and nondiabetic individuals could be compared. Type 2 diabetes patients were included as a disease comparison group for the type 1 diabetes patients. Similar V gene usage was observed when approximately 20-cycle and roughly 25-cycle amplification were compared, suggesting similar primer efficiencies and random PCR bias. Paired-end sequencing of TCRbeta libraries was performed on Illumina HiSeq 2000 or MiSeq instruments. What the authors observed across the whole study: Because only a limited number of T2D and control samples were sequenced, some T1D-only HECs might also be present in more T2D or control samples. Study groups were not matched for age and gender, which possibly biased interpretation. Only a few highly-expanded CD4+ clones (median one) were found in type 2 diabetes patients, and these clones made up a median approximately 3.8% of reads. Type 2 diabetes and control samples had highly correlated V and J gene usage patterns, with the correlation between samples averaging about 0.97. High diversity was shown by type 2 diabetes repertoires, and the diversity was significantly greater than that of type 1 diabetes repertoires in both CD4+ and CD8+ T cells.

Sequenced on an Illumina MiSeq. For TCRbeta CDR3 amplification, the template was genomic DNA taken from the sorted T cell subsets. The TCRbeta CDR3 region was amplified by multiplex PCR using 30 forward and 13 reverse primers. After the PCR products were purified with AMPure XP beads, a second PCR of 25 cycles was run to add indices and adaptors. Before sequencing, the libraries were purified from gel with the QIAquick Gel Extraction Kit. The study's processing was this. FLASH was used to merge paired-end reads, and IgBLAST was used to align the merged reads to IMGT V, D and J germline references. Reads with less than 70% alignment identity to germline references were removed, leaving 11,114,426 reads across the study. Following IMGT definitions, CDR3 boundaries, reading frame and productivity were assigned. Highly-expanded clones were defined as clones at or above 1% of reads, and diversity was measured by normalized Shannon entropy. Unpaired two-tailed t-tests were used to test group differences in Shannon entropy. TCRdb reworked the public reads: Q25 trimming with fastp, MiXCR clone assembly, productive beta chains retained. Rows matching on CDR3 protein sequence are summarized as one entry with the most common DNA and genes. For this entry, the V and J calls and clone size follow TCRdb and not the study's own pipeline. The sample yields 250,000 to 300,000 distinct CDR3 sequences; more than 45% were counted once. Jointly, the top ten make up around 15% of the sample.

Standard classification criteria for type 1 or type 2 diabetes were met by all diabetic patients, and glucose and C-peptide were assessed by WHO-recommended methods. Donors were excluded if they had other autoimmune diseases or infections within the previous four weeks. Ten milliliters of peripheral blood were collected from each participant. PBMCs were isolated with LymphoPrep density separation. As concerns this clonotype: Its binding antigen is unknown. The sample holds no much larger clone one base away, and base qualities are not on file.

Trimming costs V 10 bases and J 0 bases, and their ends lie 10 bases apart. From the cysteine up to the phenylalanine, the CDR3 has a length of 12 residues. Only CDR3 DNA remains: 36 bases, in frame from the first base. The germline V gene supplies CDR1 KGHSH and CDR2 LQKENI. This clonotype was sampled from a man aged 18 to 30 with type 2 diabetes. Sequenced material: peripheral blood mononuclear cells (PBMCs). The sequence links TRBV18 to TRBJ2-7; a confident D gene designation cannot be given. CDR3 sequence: CATTSSSYEQYF. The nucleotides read TGTGCCACCACATCGAGCTCCTACGAGCAGTACTTC.